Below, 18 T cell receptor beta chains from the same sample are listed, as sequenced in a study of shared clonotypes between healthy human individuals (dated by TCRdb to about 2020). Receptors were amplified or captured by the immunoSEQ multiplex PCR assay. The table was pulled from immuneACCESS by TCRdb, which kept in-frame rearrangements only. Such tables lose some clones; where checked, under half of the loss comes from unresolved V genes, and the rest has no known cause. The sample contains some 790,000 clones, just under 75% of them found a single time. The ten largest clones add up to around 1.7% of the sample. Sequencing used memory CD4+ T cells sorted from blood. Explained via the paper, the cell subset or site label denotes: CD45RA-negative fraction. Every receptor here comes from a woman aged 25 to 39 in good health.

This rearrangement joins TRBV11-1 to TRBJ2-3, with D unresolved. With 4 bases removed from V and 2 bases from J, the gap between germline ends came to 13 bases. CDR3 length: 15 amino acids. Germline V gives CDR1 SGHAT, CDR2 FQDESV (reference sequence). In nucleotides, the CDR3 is TGTGCCAGCAGCTCCCGAGAGAGACACACAGATACGCAGTATTTT. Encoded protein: CASSSRERHTDTQYF.

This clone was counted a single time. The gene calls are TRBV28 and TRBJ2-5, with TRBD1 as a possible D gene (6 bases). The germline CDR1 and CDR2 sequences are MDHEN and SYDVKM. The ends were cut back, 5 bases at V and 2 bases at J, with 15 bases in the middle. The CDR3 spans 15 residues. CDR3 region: CASSSRGMGQETQYF. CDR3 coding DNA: TGTGCCAGCAGTAGCAGGGGAATGGGTCAAGAGACCCAGTACTTC.

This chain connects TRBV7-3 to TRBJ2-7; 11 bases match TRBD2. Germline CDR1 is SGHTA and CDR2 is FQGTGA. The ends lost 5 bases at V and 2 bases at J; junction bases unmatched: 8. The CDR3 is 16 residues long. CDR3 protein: CASSLSGTSGAYEQYF. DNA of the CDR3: TGTGCCAGCAGCCTATCCGGGACTAGCGGCGCCTACGAGCAGTACTTC.

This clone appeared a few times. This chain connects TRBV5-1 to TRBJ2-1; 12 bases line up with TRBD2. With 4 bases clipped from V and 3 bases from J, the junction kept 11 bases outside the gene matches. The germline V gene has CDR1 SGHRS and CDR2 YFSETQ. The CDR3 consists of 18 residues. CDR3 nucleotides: TGCGCCAGCAGCCCTCTAGCGGGAGGGCCTATAGGCTACAATGAGCAGTTCTTC. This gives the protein CASSPLAGGPIGYNEQFF.

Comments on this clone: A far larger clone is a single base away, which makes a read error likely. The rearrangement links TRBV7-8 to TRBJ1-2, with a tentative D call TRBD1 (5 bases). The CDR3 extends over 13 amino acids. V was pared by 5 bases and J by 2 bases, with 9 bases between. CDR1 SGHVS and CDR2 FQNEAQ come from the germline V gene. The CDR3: CASSDRGNYGYTF. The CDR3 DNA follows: TGTGCCAGCAGCGACCGGGGGAACTATGGCTACACCTTC.

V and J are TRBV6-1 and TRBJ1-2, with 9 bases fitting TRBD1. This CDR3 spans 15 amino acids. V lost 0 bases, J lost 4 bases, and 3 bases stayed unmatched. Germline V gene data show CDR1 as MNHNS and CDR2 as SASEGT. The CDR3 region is CASSEAGTGLYGYTF. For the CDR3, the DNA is TGTGCCAGCAGTGAAGCGGGGACAGGGCTCTATGGCTACACCTTC.

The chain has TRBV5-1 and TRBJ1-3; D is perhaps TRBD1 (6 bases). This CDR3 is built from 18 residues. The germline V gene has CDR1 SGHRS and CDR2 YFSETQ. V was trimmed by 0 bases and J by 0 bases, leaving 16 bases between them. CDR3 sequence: CASSLGPLTGSSGNTIYF. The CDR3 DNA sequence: TGCGCCAGCAGCTTGGGCCCCCTAACAGGGAGCTCTGGAAACACCATATATTTT.

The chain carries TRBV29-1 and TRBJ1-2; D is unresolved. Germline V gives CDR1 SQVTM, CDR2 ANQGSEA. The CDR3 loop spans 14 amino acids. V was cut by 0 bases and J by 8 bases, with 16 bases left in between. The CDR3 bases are TGCAGCGTTGAAGAGGCGACGAAACCTAACGGCTACACCTTC. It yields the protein CSVEEATKPNGYTF.

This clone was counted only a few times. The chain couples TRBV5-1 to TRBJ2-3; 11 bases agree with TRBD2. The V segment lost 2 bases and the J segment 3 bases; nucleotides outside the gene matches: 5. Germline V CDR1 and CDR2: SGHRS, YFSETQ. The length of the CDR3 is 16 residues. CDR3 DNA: TGCGCCAGCAGCTTACCCCTAGCGGGAGGAACAGATACGCAGTATTTT. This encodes CASSLPLAGGTDTQYF.

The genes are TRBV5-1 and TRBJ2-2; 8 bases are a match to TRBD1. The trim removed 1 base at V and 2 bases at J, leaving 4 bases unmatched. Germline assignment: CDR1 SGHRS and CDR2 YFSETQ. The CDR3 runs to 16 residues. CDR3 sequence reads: CASSLWQGANTGELFF. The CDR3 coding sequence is TGCGCCAGCAGCTTGTGGCAGGGGGCTAACACCGGGGAGCTGTTTTTT.

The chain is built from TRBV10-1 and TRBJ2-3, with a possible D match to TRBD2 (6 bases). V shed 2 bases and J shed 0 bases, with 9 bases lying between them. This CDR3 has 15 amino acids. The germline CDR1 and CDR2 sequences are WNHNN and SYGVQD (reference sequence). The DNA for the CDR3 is TGCGCCAGCAGTGAGGGGCTAGCGAGCACAGATACGCAGTATTTT. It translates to CASSEGLASTDTQYF.

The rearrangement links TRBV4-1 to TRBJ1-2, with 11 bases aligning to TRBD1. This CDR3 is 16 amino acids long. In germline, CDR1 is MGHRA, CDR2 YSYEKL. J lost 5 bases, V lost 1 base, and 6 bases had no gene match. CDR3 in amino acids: CASSQGSGTGGYGYTF. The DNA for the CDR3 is TGCGCCAGCAGCCAAGGGTCCGGGACAGGGGGTTATGGCTACACCTTC.

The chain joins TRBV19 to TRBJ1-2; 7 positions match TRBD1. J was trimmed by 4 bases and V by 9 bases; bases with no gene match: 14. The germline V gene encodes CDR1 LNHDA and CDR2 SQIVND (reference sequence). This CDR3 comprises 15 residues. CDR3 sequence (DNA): TGTGCCAGCAAGCCCGGGACAGAGTTAGGCTATGGCTACACCTTC. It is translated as CASKPGTELGYGYTF. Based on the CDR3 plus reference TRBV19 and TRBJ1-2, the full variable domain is DGGITQSPKYLFRKEGQNVTLSCEQNLNHDAMYWYRQDPGQGLRLIYYSQIVNDFQKGDIAEGYSVSREKKESFPLTVTSAQKNPTAFYLCASKPGTELGYGYTFGSGTRLTVV.

DNA for the CDR3: TGTGCCAGCAGTGAAAACGACCCGCTTCTATTCACAGATACGCAGTATTTT. This translates into CASSENDPLLFTDTQYF. The V call is TRBV2, the J call TRBJ2-3; D not resolved. Between the trimmed V and J ends, which lost 2 bases and 2 bases, there was a span of 17 bases. The CDR3 contains 17 residues. The germline V gene has CDR1 SNHLY and CDR2 FYNNEI.

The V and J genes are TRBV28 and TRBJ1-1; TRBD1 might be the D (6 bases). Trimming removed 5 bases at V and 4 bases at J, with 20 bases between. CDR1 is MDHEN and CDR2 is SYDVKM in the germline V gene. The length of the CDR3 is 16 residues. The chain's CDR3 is CASSPNTGYRGTEAFF. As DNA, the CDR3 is TGTGCCAGCAGTCCTAATACAGGGTATAGGGGCACTGAAGCTTTCTTT.

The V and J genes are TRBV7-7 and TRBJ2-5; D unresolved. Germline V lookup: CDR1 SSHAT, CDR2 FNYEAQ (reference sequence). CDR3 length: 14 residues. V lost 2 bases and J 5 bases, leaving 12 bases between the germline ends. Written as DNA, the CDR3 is TGTGCCAGCAGCTTACCCGGCGGCATGGAGACCCAGTACTTC. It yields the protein CASSLPGGMETQYF.

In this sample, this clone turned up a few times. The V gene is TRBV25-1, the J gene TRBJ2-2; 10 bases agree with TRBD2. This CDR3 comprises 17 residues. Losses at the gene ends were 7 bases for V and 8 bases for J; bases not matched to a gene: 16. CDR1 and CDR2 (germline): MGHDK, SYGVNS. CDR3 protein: CASIASIPSGGPGELFF. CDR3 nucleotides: TGTGCCAGCATCGCCTCAATTCCTAGCGGGGGCCCTGGGGAGCTGTTTTTT.

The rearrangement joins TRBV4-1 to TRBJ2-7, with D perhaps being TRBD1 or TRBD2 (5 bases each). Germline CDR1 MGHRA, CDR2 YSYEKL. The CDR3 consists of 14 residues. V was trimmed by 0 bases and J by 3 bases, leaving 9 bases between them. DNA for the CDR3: TGCGCCAGCAGCCAAGATCCTGGGGGCTACGAGCAGTACTTC. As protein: CASSQDPGGYEQYF.